What follows are 11 T cell receptor beta chains derived from one specimen sequenced in a study of T cell responses to AZD1222 COVID-19 vaccine. Here immunoSEQ multiplex PCR was the method, and the copy in TCRdb shows in-frame clones only, minus some. The sample contains some 86,000 clones, approximately 80% of which appear only once. Material: peripheral blood, obtained on day 0 of AZD1222 vaccination. Receptor source: an adult in good health.

V is TRBV5-1 and J is TRBJ1-5, with a weak D call TRBD1 (6 bases). In germline, CDR1 is SGHRS, CDR2 YFSETQ. The ends were cut back, 1 base at V and 2 bases at J, with 22 bases in the middle. The CDR3 totals 19 residues. CDR3 DNA: TGCGCCAGCAGCTTGCAGCGGACCCAGGGGTCAGGGGGCAATCAGCCCCAGCATTTT. This encodes CASSLQRTQGSGGNQPQHF.

The V and J genes are TRBV15 and TRBJ2-7, with D tentatively TRBD1 or TRBD2 (5 bases each). V lost 3 bases to trimming and J lost 5 bases, with 14 bases between them. This CDR3 spans 14 amino acids. The germline V gene has CDR1 LNHNV and CDR2 YYDKDF (reference sequence). The CDR3 nucleotides read TGTGCCACCAGCAGGTCACGGGGACCCAACGAGCAGTACTTC. It specifies CATSRSRGPNEQYF.

This rearrangement joins TRBV11-2 to TRBJ1-2; 7 nucleotides line up with TRBD1. The CDR3 extends over 15 amino acids. CDR1 and CDR2 (germline): SGHAT, FQNNGV. Trimming at V came to 5 bases and at J to 4 bases, leaving 10 bases not matched to a gene. CDR3 coding DNA: TGTGCCAGCAGCCCGATCACCGGGACAGTCTATGGCTACACCTTC. The encoded protein is CASSPITGTVYGYTF.

The rearrangement joins TRBV28 to TRBJ1-5, with 8 bases matching TRBD1. Germline V gene sequence: CDR1 MDHEN, CDR2 SYDVKM. The J segment lost 0 bases and the V segment lost 3 bases, leaving 4 bases of the junction unmatched. The CDR3 runs 16 residues. The CDR3 here is CASSFDRGNSNQPQHF. The CDR3 region has the DNA TGTGCCAGCAGTTTCGACAGGGGAAATAGCAATCAGCCCCAGCATTTT.

Worth noting for this clone: The same CDR3 arises from other DNA sequences in this sample as well. This chain uses TRBV7-9 with TRBJ1-3; D not resolved. Germline V CDR1 and CDR2: SEHNR, FQNEAQ (reference sequence). The CDR3 totals 13 residues. V lost 5 bases to trimming and J lost 0 bases, with 5 bases between them. The CDR3 loop reads CASSRSSGNTIYF. Written as DNA, the CDR3 is TGTGCCAGCAGCCGGTCCTCTGGAAACACCATATATTTT. The full variable domain, its missing parts supplied by reference TRBV7-9 and TRBJ1-3, is DTGVSQNPRHKITKRGQNVTFRCDPISEHNRLYWYRQTLGQGPEFLTYFQNEAQLEKSRLLSDRFSAERPKGSFSTLEIQRTEQGDSAMYLCASSRSSGNTIYFGEGSWLTVV.

The CDR3 bases are TGTGCCTGGAGAACCCGGGGGGCTGGAAACACCATATATTTT. The encoded protein is CAWRTRGAGNTIYF. The chain combines TRBV30 with TRBJ1-3; D possibly corresponds to TRBD1 (5 bases). V was trimmed by 3 bases and J by 2 bases, leaving 11 bases between them. CDR1 is GTSNPN, CDR2 SVGIG, per germline (reference sequence). The CDR3 runs to 14 residues. The whole variable domain, filled in from reference TRBV30 and TRBJ1-3, reads SQTIHQWPATLVQPVGSPLSLECTVEGTSNPNLYWYRQAAGRGLQLLFYSVGIGQISSEVPQNLSASRPQDRQFILSSKKLLLSDSGFYLCAWRTRGAGNTIYFGEGSWLTVV.

This chain joins TRBV6-5 and TRBJ1-1; D is unclear. V shed 6 bases and J shed 2 bases, with 13 bases lying between them. The germline V gene encodes CDR1 MNHEY and CDR2 SVGAGI. The CDR3 contains 14 residues. CDR3 DNA: TGTGCCAGCAGCTGGAAAGGTAGTAACACTGAAGCTTTCTTT. Its translation: CASSWKGSNTEAFF.

V and J are TRBV4-1 and TRBJ2-7, with TRBD2 identical over 12 bases. This CDR3 spans 16 amino acids. Looked up from germline, CDR1 is MGHRA and CDR2 is YSYEKL. V shed 4 bases and J 0 bases; nucleotides not matched to a gene: 4. This chain's CDR3 is CASSPLAGGSSYEQYF. CDR3 bases: TGCGCCAGCAGCCCCCTAGCGGGAGGGAGCTCCTACGAGCAGTACTTC.

This chain connects TRBV7-9 to TRBJ1-2, with D tentatively TRBD1 (5 bases). The V gene lost 3 bases and the J gene lost 10 bases, with 9 bases spanning the gap. This CDR3 spans 11 amino acids. Germline V lookup: CDR1 SEHNR, CDR2 FQNEAQ (reference sequence). The CDR3 nucleotides are TGTGCCAGCAGCTTCGACAGCTACTACACCTTC. This encodes CASSFDSYYTF.

The J gene is TRBJ2-3, the V gene TRBV7-9; a weak D match, TRBD2 (5 bases). The CDR3 runs to 13 residues. Germline CDR1 reads SEHNR; CDR2 reads FQNEAQ (reference sequence). The ends were cut back, 5 bases at V and 4 bases at J, with 10 bases in the middle. The CDR3, as DNA: TGTGCCAGCAGCGCCGGGGTCGCAGATACGCAGTATTTT. It specifies CASSAGVADTQYF.

This sequence joins TRBV19 and TRBJ1-1, with D unresolved. Germline CDR1 and CDR2: LNHDA and SQIVND (reference sequence). Trimming took off 6 bases at V and 0 bases at J, with 11 bases between the two ends. The CDR3 sequence is 14 residues long. The CDR3 DNA is TGTGCCAGTAGGAAGGTGGGGATGAACACTGAAGCTTTCTTT. The encoded protein is CASRKVGMNTEAFF.